A single sample is the source of the 10 T cell receptor beta chains below, sequenced in a study of blood T cell repertoires in COVID-19. The repertoire was sequenced with immunoSEQ multiplex PCR; TCRdb's copy has only in-frame clones and lacks some. The sample consists of over 200,000 clones, about nine tenths of them appearing once. The material sequenced was PBMCs or T cells enriched from blood (not recorded which). Every receptor here comes from a woman in her 40s with acute COVID-19.

The chain links TRBV9 to TRBJ2-3, with 7 bases identical to TRBD1. Germline CDR1 is SGDLS and CDR2 is YYNGEE. Trimming took 4 bases from V and 5 from J; bases not matched to a gene: 10. The CDR3 spans 15 residues. The CDR3 is CASSLGQDMGDTQYF. The CDR3 bases are TGTGCCAGCAGCTTAGGACAGGACATGGGAGATACGCAGTATTTT.

This chain links TRBV19 with TRBJ1-5; the D gene is possibly TRBD1 (6 bases). Germline CDR1 and CDR2: LNHDA and SQIVND (reference sequence). The CDR3 has 15 residues. The germline V and J ends were trimmed by 4 bases and 2 bases, with 12 bases remaining between them. As DNA, the CDR3 is TGTGCCAGTAGTAATTACGCAGGGGGCAATCAGCCCCAGCATTTT. Its protein is CASSNYAGGNQPQHF.

This clone was seen a handful of times. Here the CDR3 reads CASSLAAGLGSGNTIYF. The CDR3 coding sequence is TGTGCCAGCAGCTTAGCAGCAGGACTCGGCTCTGGAAACACCATATATTTT. The chain joins TRBV7-9 to TRBJ1-3; no clear D gene. The length of the CDR3 is 17 residues. CDR1 and CDR2 (germline): SEHNR, FQNEAQ (reference sequence). The ends were cut back, 0 bases at V and 0 bases at J, with 12 bases in the middle.

The gene calls are TRBV2 and TRBJ1-2; 12 nucleotides line up with TRBD1. After removal of 6 bases from V and 8 bases from J, the junction contained 13 bases not matched to a gene. CDR3 size: 16 residues. Germline CDR1 SNHLY, CDR2 FYNNEI. Here the CDR3 DNA reads TGTGCCAGCAGAGTATCACCGGGACAGGGGGCTCGGGGCTACACCTTC. Its translation is CASRVSPGQGARGYTF. Based on the CDR3 plus reference TRBV2 and TRBJ1-2, the full variable domain is EPEVTQTPSHQVTQMGQEVILRCVPISNHLYFYWYRQILGQKVEFLVSFYNNEISEKSEIFDDQFSVERPDGSNFTLKIRSTKLEDSAMYFCASRVSPGQGARGYTFGSGTRLTVV.

This sequence joins TRBV7-9 and TRBJ2-1; TRBD2 aligns across 7 bases. The CDR3 loop spans 16 amino acids. Losses at the gene ends were 7 bases for V and 0 bases for J; bases not matched to a gene: 9. Germline values: CDR1 SEHNR, CDR2 FQNEAQ (reference sequence). The CDR3 region has the DNA TGTGCCAGCACCTTCCGGCTAGCGGTCTCCTACAATGAGCAGTTCTTC. This sequence encodes CASTFRLAVSYNEQFF.

The genes are TRBV5-4 and TRBJ1-4; TRBD1 is a possible D gene (5 bases). Trimming cost V 3 bases and J 0 bases, with 12 bases left between them. The CDR3 runs to 16 residues. The germline gives CDR1 SGHNT, CDR2 YYREEE (reference sequence). The CDR3 protein is CASSSRDFATNEKLFF. For the CDR3, the DNA is TGTGCCAGCAGCTCACGGGACTTCGCAACTAATGAAAAACTGTTTTTT.

The genes are TRBV25-1 and TRBJ2-1; D is ambiguous. Germline CDR1 reads MGHDK; CDR2 reads SYGVNS. Trimming left V 3 bases short and J 6 bases short, with 9 bases between. CDR3 length: 13 amino acids. The CDR3 spells CASSDTQINEQFF. The CDR3 coding sequence is TGTGCCAGCAGTGACACACAGATCAATGAGCAGTTCTTC.

With regard to this clone: This same CDR3 is encoded by further DNA sequences in the sample. The chain couples TRBV7-9 to TRBJ2-5; D is unclear. V was trimmed by 4 bases and J by 5 bases, leaving 5 bases between them. The CDR3 is made up of 11 amino acids. Germline V gene sequence: CDR1 SEHNR, CDR2 FQNEAQ (reference sequence). The CDR3: CASSSGETQYF. The CDR3 DNA reads TGTGCCAGCAGCTCCGGGGAGACCCAGTACTTC.

V and J are TRBV7-9 and TRBJ1-2; 12 nucleotides match TRBD1. The V gene end was trimmed by 4 bases and the J gene end by 4 bases; junction bases not matched to a gene: 7. CDR3 length: 16 residues. Per germline, CDR1 SEHNR and CDR2 FQNEAQ (reference sequence). CDR3 residues: CASSSPGQGAGYGYTF. The CDR3 nucleotides read TGTGCCAGCAGCTCCCCGGGACAGGGGGCGGGCTATGGCTACACCTTC.

The chain couples TRBV2 to TRBJ2-7; a possible D gene is TRBD1 (5 bases). Looked up from germline, CDR1 is SNHLY and CDR2 is FYNNEI. With 6 bases removed from V and 10 bases from J, the gap between germline ends came to 13 bases. This CDR3 comprises 11 residues. This CDR3 reads CASRDTGSQYF. The CDR3 nucleotides are TGTGCCAGCAGGGACACCGGGTCCCAGTACTTC.